These T cell receptor beta chains were read from a single sample in a study of blood T cell repertoires in COVID-19. Method: immunoSEQ multiplex PCR; TCRdb's copy keeps in-frame clones and lacks some. The data show a few hundred thousand clones, about 86% seen once. The sequenced sample consisted of peripheral blood. These receptors originate from a person between 65 and 79 years old with COVID-19, enrolled during active disease. Each CDR3 is given with its conserved first and last residue. A D gene is named only where the DNA matches it firmly. A row's size may be missing; if present it is once, few, many or a size class.

j_call v_call cdr3_length d_call clone_size cdr3_aa cdr3_nt
TRBJ1-2 TRBV7-9 14 NA NA CASSLVIPGDGYTF TGTGCCAGCAGCTTAGTTATTCCAGGGGATGGCTACACCTTC
TRBJ1-1 TRBV10-3 15 TRBD1 NA CAISQEGALNTEAFF TGTGCCATCAGTCAAGAGGGGGCATTGAACACTGAAGCTTTCTTT
TRBJ2-2 TRBV14 15 NA NA CASSQDLVGAGELFF TGTGCCAGCAGCCAAGATCTCGTCGGGGCCGGGGAGCTGTTTTTT
TRBJ2-2 TRBV6-1 15 NA NA CASVPGGLVGGELFF TGTGCCAGCGTCCCAGGGGGACTAGTTGGCGGGGAGCTGTTTTTT
TRBJ1-6 TRBV14 15 NA NA CASSQNPGINSPLHF TGTGCCAGCAGCCAAAATCCAGGGATCAATTCACCCCTCCACTTT
TRBJ2-1 TRBV6-5 13 NA NA CASRTGIYNEQFF TGTGCCAGCCGCACAGGGATTTACAATGAGCAGTTCTTC
TRBJ1-4 TRBV5-6 16 TRBD1 NA CASSLVSDRGTEKLFF TGTGCCAGCAGCCTAGTTTCGGACAGGGGAACTGAAAAACTGTTTTTT
TRBJ2-7 TRBV7-8 15 TRBD2 once CASSDRTSGPYEQYF TGTGCCAGCAGCGACCGGACTAGCGGGCCCTACGAGCAGTACTTC
TRBJ2-1 TRBV27 16 TRBD1 NA CASSFLGTGLSNEQFF TGTGCCAGCAGTTTTCTTGGGACAGGGTTGTCCAATGAGCAGTTCTTC
TRBJ2-5 TRBV3-1/TRBV3-2 17 TRBD2 NA CASSQDLRAGARETQYF TGTGCCAGCAGCCAAGATCTACGAGCGGGGGCACGTGAGACCCAGTACTTC
TRBJ2-1 TRBV4-2 14 NA many CASSQGQEVNEQFF TGTGCCAGCAGCCAAGGGCAGGAAGTCAATGAGCAGTTCTTC
TRBJ2-1 TRBV3-1/TRBV3-2 15 NA NA CASSFVGPAGNEQFF TGTGCCAGCAGCTTTGTAGGGCCGGCGGGAAATGAGCAGTTCTTC
TRBJ2-1 TRBV11-3 15 NA NA CASSLGGDTYNEQFF TGTGCCAGCAGCTTAGGCGGGGATACATACAATGAGCAGTTCTTC
TRBJ2-1 TRBV7-6 15 NA NA CASSSPSSSYNEQFF TGTGCCAGCAGCTCCCCTTCTAGCTCCTACAATGAGCAGTTCTTC
TRBJ1-1 TRBV5-1 14 NA NA CASRPRQALAEAFF TGCGCCAGCAGACCCCGACAGGCTCTCGCTGAAGCTTTCTTT
TRBJ1-2 TRBV9 16 TRBD1 NA CASSPTPLTGGSGYTF TGTGCCAGCAGCCCGACCCCCTTGACAGGGGGGTCTGGCTACACCTTC
TRBJ2-5 TRBV7-2 16 TRBD2 NA CASSFDIAGEGETQYF TGTGCCAGCAGCTTTGATATAGCGGGAGAGGGTGAGACCCAGTACTTC
TRBJ1-1 TRBV18 17 TRBD1 NA CASSRNSPGQGTVEAFF TGTGCCAGCTCACGTAATTCACCGGGACAGGGTACGGTTGAAGCTTTCTTT
TRBJ1-1 TRBV9 11 NA NA CASSVAVEAFF TGTGCCAGCAGCGTGGCAGTTGAAGCTTTCTTT
TRBJ2-7 TRBV18 17 TRBD2 NA CASSQTTSGSATYEQYF TGTGCCAGCTCACAGACTACTAGCGGGAGCGCTACCTACGAGCAGTACTTC
TRBJ2-1 TRBV7-2 15 TRBD1 NA CASSVDRGGYNEQFF TGTGCCAGCAGCGTTGACAGGGGAGGCTACAATGAGCAGTTCTTC